Listed below are T cell receptor beta chains from one sample, sequenced in a study of radiotherapy plus CTLA-4 blockade in lung cancer. Assay used: immunoSEQ multiplex PCR; TCRdb lists only in-frame clones, some missing. The sample has some 77,000 clones, approximately 83% seen once. The sample in question was peripheral blood, obtained from a patient treated with radiotherapy plus ipilimumab. These receptor sequences come from a human donor with non-small cell lung cancer who had a partial response to radiotherapy plus ipilimumab. CDR3s include the opening cysteine and the closing phenylalanine or tryptophan. D genes are given only for firm matches. Clone size is given for some rows only: seen once, a few or many times, or a class if the clone is expanded.

D gene: .; clone size: .; J gene: TRBJ1-6; V gene: TRBV30; CDR3 protein: CAWDVGARTLHF; CDR3 DNA: TGTGCCTGGGACGTGGGGGCCCGCACCCTCCACTTT
D gene: .; clone size: .; J gene: TRBJ1-4; V gene: TRBV7-2; CDR3 protein: CASSLQFLGTGNEKLFF; CDR3 DNA: TGTGCCAGCAGCTTACAGTTTCTCGGGACTGGCAATGAAAAACTGTTTTTT
D gene: TRBD1; clone size: once; J gene: TRBJ2-1; V gene: TRBV5-4; CDR3 protein: CASSLGGQAYNEQFF; CDR3 DNA: TGTGCCAGCAGCTTGGGGGGACAGGCTTACAATGAGCAGTTCTTC
D gene: TRBD1; clone size: once; J gene: TRBJ2-7; V gene: TRBV28; CDR3 protein: CASRDRGYEQYF; CDR3 DNA: TGTGCCAGCAGAGACAGGGGCTACGAGCAGTACTTC
D gene: TRBD1; clone size: .; J gene: TRBJ2-2; V gene: TRBV15; CDR3 protein: CATSTGGRSNTGELFF; CDR3 DNA: TGTGCCACCAGCACAGGGGGTAGATCGAACACCGGGGAGCTGTTTTTT
D gene: TRBD2; clone size: .; J gene: TRBJ2-2; V gene: TRBV7-2; CDR3 protein: CASSLGTSGRNGELFF; CDR3 DNA: TGTGCCAGCAGCCTAGGGACTAGCGGGAGGAACGGGGAGCTGTTTTTT
D gene: .; clone size: .; J gene: TRBJ1-4; V gene: TRBV7-9; CDR3 protein: CASSRDRRSYEKLFF; CDR3 DNA: TGTGCCAGCAGCCGAGACCGGAGGTCGTATGAAAAACTGTTTTTT
D gene: TRBD2; clone size: .; J gene: TRBJ2-7; V gene: TRBV5-1; CDR3 protein: CASSLDWTSTVEQYF; CDR3 DNA: TGCGCCAGCAGCTTGGACTGGACTAGCACGGTCGAGCAGTACTTC
D gene: .; clone size: .; J gene: TRBJ2-7; V gene: TRBV27; CDR3 protein: CASSPSPSYEQYF; CDR3 DNA: TGTGCCAGCAGCCCTTCTCCCTCCTACGAGCAGTACTTC
D gene: TRBD1; clone size: once; J gene: TRBJ2-6; V gene: TRBV9; CDR3 protein: CASSVAGTGAFWANVLTF; CDR3 DNA: TGTGCCAGCAGCGTAGCAGGGACAGGGGCCTTCTGGGCCAACGTCCTGACTTTC
D gene: .; clone size: .; J gene: TRBJ1-4; V gene: TRBV30; CDR3 protein: CAWARGSNEKLFF; CDR3 DNA: TGTGCCTGGGCCAGGGGATCTAATGAAAAACTGTTTTTT
D gene: .; clone size: .; J gene: TRBJ1-6; V gene: TRBV6-5; CDR3 protein: CASSPGVNSPLHF; CDR3 DNA: TGTGCCAGCTCCCCGGGAGTAAATTCACCCCTCCACTTT
D gene: TRBD2; clone size: .; J gene: TRBJ2-1; V gene: TRBV18; CDR3 protein: CASSRTSDEQFF; CDR3 DNA: TGTGCCAGCTCAAGGACTAGCGACGAGCAGTTCTTC
D gene: .; clone size: .; J gene: TRBJ1-1; V gene: TRBV28; CDR3 protein: CASSFTGSRTEAFF; CDR3 DNA: TGTGCCAGCAGTTTCACAGGATCCCGCACTGAAGCTTTCTTT
D gene: TRBD1; clone size: .; J gene: TRBJ1-1; V gene: TRBV18; CDR3 protein: CASSVKQGGLNTEAFF; CDR3 DNA: TGTGCCAGCTCAGTCAAACAGGGGGGTTTGAACACTGAAGCTTTCTTT
D gene: TRBD1; clone size: .; J gene: TRBJ2-1; V gene: TRBV5-1; CDR3 protein: CASSLLQGAYNEQFF; CDR3 DNA: TGCGCCAGCAGCTTGTTGCAGGGGGCCTACAATGAGCAGTTCTTC
D gene: .; clone size: few; J gene: TRBJ1-1; V gene: TRBV7-2; CDR3 protein: CASSAVGGGTEAFF; CDR3 DNA: TGTGCCAGCAGCGCGGTTGGGGGCGGCACTGAAGCTTTCTTT
D gene: .; clone size: .; J gene: TRBJ1-6; V gene: TRBV5-4; CDR3 protein: CASSFAPLSNSPLHF; CDR3 DNA: TGTGCCAGCAGCTTCGCCCCCTTGAGCAATTCACCCCTCCACTTT
D gene: .; clone size: once; J gene: TRBJ2-5; V gene: TRBV5-1; CDR3 protein: CASSLAIEETQYF; CDR3 DNA: TGCGCCAGCAGCTTAGCTATTGAAGAGACCCAGTACTTC
D gene: .; clone size: .; J gene: TRBJ1-5; V gene: TRBV19; CDR3 protein: CASSMATTSNQPQHF; CDR3 DNA: TGTGCCAGTAGTATGGCGACAACGAGCAATCAGCCCCAGCATTTT
D gene: TRBD1; clone size: .; J gene: TRBJ2-1; V gene: TRBV6-5; CDR3 protein: CASSYNTGDEQFF; CDR3 DNA: TGTGCCAGCAGTTATAACACAGGGGATGAGCAGTTCTTC
D gene: .; clone size: once; J gene: TRBJ1-5; V gene: TRBV7-2; CDR3 protein: CASSLASQNNQPQHF; CDR3 DNA: TGTGCCAGCAGCTTAGCGTCGCAGAACAATCAGCCCCAGCATTTT
D gene: TRBD1; clone size: few; J gene: TRBJ2-2; V gene: TRBV7-3; CDR3 protein: CASSLIGGDRTGELFF; CDR3 DNA: TGTGCCAGCAGCTTAATTGGCGGGGACAGGACCGGGGAGCTGTTTTTT
D gene: .; clone size: once; J gene: TRBJ1-2; V gene: TRBV2; CDR3 protein: CASKEGLSTNYGYTF; CDR3 DNA: TGTGCCAGCAAGGAGGGGCTCTCGACTAACTATGGCTACACCTTC
D gene: TRBD2; clone size: .; J gene: TRBJ2-3; V gene: TRBV6-1; CDR3 protein: CASRLSGFSTDTQYF; CDR3 DNA: TGTGCCAGCAGACTTAGCGGGTTTAGCACAGATACGCAGTATTTT
D gene: .; clone size: few; J gene: TRBJ2-5; V gene: TRBV11-2; CDR3 protein: CASSLSGAQETQYF; CDR3 DNA: TGTGCCAGCAGCTTATCAGGGGCCCAAGAGACCCAGTACTTC
D gene: TRBD2; clone size: .; J gene: TRBJ2-1; V gene: TRBV5-1; CDR3 protein: CASSKAPGTSGPQEFF; CDR3 DNA: TGCGCCAGCAGCAAGGCCCCCGGGACTAGCGGGCCCCAGGAGTTCTTC
D gene: .; clone size: .; J gene: TRBJ2-5; V gene: TRBV5-4; CDR3 protein: CASSLGGRQETQYF; CDR3 DNA: TGTGCCAGCAGCTTGGGAGGGAGGCAAGAGACCCAGTACTTC
D gene: .; clone size: .; J gene: TRBJ2-2; V gene: TRBV14; CDR3 protein: CASSRVTGELFF; CDR3 DNA: TGTGCCAGCAGCCGAGTCACCGGGGAGCTGTTTTTT
D gene: .; clone size: .; J gene: TRBJ2-7; V gene: TRBV7-2; CDR3 protein: CASSATYTESYEQYF; CDR3 DNA: TGTGCCAGCAGCGCGACCTATACAGAGAGCTACGAGCAGTACTTC
D gene: TRBD2; clone size: .; J gene: TRBJ2-2; V gene: TRBV5-1; CDR3 protein: CASSLALAGGPNGELFF; CDR3 DNA: TGCGCCAGCAGCTTGGCACTAGCGGGAGGGCCTAACGGGGAGCTGTTTTTT
D gene: .; clone size: .; J gene: TRBJ1-1; V gene: TRBV6-5; CDR3 protein: CASSPSTENTEAFF; CDR3 DNA: TGTGCCAGCAGCCCCTCGACAGAGAACACTGAAGCTTTCTTT